Sequencing of this T cell receptor (beta chain) was carried out in a study of CD8 T cells in Susac syndrome. General study points: The study's TCR sequencing and HLA analysis drew on a certain number of individuals. That number was acknowledged as relatively small.

The authors carried out high-throughput sequencing of TCR beta. They applied it to CD8+ and CD4+ T cells obtained from blood. RNA totalling about 0.45 to 1 ug underwent reverse transcription with random hexamers. The amplification used immunoSEQ multiplex PCR on TCR beta CDR3; it spanned 54 Vbeta and 13 Jbeta. A single record per CDR3 protein comes from TCRdb applying MiXCR to the immunoSEQ multiplex PCR reads. The table records over 200,000 distinct CDR3 sequences, 85% to 95% of them present only once. This CDR3 is built from 12 residues. Trimming pared 1 base from V and 4 bases from J, leaving 5 bases between. Germline assignment: CDR1 MGHDK and CDR2 SYGVNS. A remark on this clonotype: Its antigen remains unidentified.

The sequence came from a human donor with multiple sclerosis. The V call is TRBV25-1, the J call TRBJ2-7, with unresolved D. The sequenced sample consisted of CD4+ T cells from PBMCs. CDR3 nucleotide sequence: TGTGCCAGCAGTGAATTGTGGTACGAGCAGTACTTC. Translation gives CASSELWYEQYF.